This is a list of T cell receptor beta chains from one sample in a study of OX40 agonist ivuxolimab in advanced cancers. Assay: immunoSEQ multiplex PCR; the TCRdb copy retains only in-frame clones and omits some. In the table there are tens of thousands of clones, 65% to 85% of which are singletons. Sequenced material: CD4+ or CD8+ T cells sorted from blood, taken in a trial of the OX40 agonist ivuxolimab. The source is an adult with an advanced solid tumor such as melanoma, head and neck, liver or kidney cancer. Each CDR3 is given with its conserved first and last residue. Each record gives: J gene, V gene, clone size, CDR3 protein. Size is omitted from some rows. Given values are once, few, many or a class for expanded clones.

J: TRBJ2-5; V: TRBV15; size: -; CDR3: CATSRDDRTSSQETQYF
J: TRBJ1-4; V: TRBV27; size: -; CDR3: CAIYGTAAANEKLFF
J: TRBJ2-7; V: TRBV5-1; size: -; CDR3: CASSLYHEQYF
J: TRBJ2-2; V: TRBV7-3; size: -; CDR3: CASSPGQAGGELFF
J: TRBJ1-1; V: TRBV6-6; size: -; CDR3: CAASEPGQGTEAFF
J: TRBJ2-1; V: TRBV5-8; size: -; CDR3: CASSLGTTSYNEQFF
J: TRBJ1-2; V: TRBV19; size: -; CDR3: CASSIKGQGTYYGYTF
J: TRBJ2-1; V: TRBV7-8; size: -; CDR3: CASRPGTSLYEQFF
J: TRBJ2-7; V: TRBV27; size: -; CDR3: CASSRDRGSYEQYF
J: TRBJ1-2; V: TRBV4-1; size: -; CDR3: CASSQAIGTGSSGYTF
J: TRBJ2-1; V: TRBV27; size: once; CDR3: CASSLRRGGGYEQFF
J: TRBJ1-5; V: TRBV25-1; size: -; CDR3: CASSDYTGDQPQHF
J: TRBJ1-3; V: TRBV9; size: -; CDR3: CASSVEGDSGNTIYF
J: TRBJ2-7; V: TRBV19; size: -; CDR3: CASSIGQGRYEQYF
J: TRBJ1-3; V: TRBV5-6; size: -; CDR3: CASSPTGQRYSSGNTIYF
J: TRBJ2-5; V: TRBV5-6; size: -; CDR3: CASSRTGDGGNF
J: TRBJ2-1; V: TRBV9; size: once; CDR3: CASSVGTSGSNHYNEQFF
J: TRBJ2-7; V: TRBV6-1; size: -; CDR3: CASSEAWSSSYEQYF
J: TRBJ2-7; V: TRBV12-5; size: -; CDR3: CASGLEVGYEQYF
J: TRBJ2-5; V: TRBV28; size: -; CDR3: CASSYPDLQGQTQYF
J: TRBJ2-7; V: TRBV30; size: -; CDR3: CAWSPGGYEQYF
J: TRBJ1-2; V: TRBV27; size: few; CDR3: CASSVGQGGGYTF